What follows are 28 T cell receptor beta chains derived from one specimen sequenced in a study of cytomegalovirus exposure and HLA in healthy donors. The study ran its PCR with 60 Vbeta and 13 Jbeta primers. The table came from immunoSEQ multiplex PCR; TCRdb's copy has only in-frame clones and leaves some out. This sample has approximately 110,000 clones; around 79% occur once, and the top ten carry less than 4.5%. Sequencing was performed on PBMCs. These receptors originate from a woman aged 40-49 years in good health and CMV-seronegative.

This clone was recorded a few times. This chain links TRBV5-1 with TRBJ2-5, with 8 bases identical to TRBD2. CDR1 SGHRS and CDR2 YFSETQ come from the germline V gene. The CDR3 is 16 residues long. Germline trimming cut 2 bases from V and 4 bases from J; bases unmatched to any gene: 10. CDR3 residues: CASSFQQGLAGETQYF. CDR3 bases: TGCGCCAGCAGCTTCCAACAAGGACTAGCTGGAGAGACCCAGTACTTC.

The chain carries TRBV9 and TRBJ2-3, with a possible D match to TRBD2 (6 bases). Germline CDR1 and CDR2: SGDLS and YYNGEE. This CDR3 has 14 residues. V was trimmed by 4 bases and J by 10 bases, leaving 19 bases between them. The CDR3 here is CASSLGGFLNPQYF. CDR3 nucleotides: TGTGCCAGCAGCCTTGGGGGGTTTTTAAATCCGCAGTATTTT.

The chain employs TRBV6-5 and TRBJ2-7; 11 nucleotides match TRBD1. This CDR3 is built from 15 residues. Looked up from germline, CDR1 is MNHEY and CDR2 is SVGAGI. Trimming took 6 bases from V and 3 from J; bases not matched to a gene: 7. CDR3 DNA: TGTGCCAGCAGCCAATCCGGGACAGGGGGCTACGAGCAGTACTTC. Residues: CASSQSGTGGYEQYF.

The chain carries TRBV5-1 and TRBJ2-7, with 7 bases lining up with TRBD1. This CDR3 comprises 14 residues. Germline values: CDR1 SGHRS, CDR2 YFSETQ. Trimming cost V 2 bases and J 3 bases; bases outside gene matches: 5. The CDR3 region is CASSFADRDYEQYF. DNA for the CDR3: TGCGCCAGCAGCTTTGCTGACAGGGACTACGAGCAGTACTTC.

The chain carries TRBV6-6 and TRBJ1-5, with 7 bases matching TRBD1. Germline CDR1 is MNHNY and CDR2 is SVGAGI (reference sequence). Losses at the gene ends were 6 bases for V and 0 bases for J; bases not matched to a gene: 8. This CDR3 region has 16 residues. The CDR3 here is CASSPTGVLSNQPQHF. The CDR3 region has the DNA TGTGCCAGCAGCCCAACAGGGGTCCTTAGCAATCAGCCCCAGCATTTT.

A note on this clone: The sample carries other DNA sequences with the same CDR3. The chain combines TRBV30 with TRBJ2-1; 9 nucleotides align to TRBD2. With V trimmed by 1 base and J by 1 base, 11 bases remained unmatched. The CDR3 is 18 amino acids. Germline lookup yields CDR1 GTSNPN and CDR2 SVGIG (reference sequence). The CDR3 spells CAWSGGGREGQSYNEQFF. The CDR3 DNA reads TGTGCCTGGAGTGGGGGCGGGAGGGAGGGCCAGTCCTACAATGAGCAGTTCTTC.

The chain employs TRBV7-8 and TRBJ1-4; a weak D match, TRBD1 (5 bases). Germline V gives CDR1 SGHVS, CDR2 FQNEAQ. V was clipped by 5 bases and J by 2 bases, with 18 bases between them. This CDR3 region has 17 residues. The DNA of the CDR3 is TGTGCCAGCAGCCAGGTGGCAGGGTATTCGACTAATGAAAAACTGTTTTTT. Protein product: CASSQVAGYSTNEKLFF.

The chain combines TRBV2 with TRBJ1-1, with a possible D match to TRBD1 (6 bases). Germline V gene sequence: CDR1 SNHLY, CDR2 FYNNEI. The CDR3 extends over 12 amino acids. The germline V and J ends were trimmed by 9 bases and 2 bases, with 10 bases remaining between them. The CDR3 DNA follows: TGTGCCAGTGCGGACAGCAACACTGAAGCTTTCTTT. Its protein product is CASADSNTEAFF.

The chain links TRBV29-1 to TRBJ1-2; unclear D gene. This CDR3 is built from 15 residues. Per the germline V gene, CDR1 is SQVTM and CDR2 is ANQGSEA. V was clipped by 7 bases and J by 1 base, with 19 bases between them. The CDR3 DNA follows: TGCAGCGCCCCGAATATAGGCGGCATTAACTATGGCTACACCTTC. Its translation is CSAPNIGGINYGYTF.

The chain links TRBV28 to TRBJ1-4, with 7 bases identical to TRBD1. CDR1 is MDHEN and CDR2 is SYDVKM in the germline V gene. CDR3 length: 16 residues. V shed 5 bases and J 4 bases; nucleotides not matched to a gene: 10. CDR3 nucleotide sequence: TGTGCCAGCAGTAGCCCCAGGGGGGCGTTTAATGAAAAACTGTTTTTT. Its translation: CASSSPRGAFNEKLFF.

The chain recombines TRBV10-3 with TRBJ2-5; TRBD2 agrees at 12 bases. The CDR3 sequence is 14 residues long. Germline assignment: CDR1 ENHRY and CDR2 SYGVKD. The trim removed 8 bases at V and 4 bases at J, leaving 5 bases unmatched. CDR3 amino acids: CAIGASGGGETQYF. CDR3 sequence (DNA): TGTGCCATCGGGGCTAGCGGGGGGGGAGAGACCCAGTACTTC.

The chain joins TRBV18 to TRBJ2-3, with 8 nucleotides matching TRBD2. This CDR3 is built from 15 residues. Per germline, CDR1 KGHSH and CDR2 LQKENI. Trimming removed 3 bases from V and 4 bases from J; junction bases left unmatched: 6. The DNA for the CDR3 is TGTGCCAGCTCACCGACGGGAGGGCCCTCAGATACGCAGTATTTT. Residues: CASSPTGGPSDTQYF.

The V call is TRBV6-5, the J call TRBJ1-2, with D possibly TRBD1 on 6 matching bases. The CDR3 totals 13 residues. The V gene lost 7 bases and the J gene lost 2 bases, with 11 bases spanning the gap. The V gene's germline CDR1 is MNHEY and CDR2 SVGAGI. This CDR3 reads CASTRGQNYGYTF. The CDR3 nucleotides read TGTGCCAGCACTAGAGGACAGAACTATGGCTACACCTTC.

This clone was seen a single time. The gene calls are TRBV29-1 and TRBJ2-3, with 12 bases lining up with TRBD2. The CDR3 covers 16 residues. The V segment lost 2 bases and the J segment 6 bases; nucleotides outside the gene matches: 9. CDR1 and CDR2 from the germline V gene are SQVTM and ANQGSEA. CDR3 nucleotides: TGCAGCGTTGAAAGGGTCAGGACTAGCGGGGCCGATACGCAGTATTTT. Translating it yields CSVERVRTSGADTQYF.

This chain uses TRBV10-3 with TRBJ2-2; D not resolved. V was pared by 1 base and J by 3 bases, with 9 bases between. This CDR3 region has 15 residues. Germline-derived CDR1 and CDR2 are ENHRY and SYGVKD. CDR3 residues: CAISEFTRDTGELFF. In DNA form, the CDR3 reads TGTGCCATCAGTGAGTTCACCCGAGACACCGGGGAGCTGTTTTTT.

This CDR3 reads CASSLTRGGRDTQYF. The CDR3 region has the DNA TGTGCCAGCAGCTTAACGCGGGGGGGCCGGGATACGCAGTATTTT. The chain recombines TRBV7-8 with TRBJ2-3; 9 nucleotides line up with TRBD2. Germline V gene data show CDR1 as SGHVS and CDR2 as FQNEAQ. With V trimmed by 2 bases and J by 6 bases, 6 bases remained unmatched. The CDR3 runs to 15 residues.

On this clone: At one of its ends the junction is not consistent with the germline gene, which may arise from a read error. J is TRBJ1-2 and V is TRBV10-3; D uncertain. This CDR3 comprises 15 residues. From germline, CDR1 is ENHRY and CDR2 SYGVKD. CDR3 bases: TGTGCCACCAGTCGAGATAGAAGCACTAACTATGGCTACACCTTC. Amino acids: CATSRDRSTNYGYTF.

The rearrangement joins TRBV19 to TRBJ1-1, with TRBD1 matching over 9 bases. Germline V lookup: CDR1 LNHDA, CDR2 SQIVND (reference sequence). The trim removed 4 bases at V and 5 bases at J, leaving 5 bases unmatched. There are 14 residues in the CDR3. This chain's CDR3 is CASSSGQGRTEAFF. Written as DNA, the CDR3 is TGTGCCAGTAGTAGCGGACAGGGGAGGACTGAAGCTTTCTTT.

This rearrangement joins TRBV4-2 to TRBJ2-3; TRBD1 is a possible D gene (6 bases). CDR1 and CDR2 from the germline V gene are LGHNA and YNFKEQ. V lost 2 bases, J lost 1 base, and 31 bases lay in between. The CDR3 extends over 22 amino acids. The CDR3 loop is CASSQSRGWGLNPSGGTDTQYF. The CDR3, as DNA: TGTGCCAGCAGCCAATCTCGGGGCTGGGGGCTGAATCCGAGCGGAGGCACAGATACGCAGTATTTT.

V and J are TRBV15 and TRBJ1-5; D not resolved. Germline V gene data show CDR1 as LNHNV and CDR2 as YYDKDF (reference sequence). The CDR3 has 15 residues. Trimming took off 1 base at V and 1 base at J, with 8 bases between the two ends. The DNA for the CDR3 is TGTGCCACCAGCAGAGGAGAGAGCAGCAATCAGCCCCAGCATTTT. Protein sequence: CATSRGESSNQPQHF.

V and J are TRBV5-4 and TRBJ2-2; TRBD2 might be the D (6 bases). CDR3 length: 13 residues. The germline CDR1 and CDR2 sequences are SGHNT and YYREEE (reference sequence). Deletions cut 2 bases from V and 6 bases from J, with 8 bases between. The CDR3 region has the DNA TGTGCCAGCAGCTTTACTAGCCCCGGGGAGCTGTTTTTT. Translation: CASSFTSPGELFF.

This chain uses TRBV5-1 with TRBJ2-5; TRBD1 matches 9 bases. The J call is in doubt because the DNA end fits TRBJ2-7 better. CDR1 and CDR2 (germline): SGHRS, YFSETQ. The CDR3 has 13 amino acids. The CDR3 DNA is TGCGCCAGCAGCTGGGACAGGGCGGGCGAGCAGTACTTC. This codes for CASSWDRAGEQYF.

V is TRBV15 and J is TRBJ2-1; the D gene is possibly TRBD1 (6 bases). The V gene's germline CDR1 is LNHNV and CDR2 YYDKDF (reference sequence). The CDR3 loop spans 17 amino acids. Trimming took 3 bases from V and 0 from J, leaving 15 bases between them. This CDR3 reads CATSSLRDTSSYNEQFF. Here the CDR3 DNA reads TGTGCCACCAGCAGTCTCCGGGACACTTCCTCCTACAATGAGCAGTTCTTC.

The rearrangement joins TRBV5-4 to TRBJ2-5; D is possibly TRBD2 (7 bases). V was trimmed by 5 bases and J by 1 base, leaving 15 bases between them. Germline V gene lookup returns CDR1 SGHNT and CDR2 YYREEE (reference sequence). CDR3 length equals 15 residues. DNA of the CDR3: TGTGCCAGCAGTGAGAAGGGGGGGCTCCAAGAGACCCAGTACTTC. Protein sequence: CASSEKGGLQETQYF.

The CDR3 nucleotides read TGTGCCAGCAGAAGAACAGGGGGCCCTCTCGAGCAGTACTTC. This codes for CASRRTGGPLEQYF. The V and J genes are TRBV11-1 and TRBJ2-7, with TRBD1 matching over 9 bases. V was pared by 6 bases and J by 6 bases, with 9 bases of the junction left unmatched. The CDR3 covers 14 residues. Germline V CDR1 and CDR2: SGHAT, FQDESV (reference sequence). The full variable domain, its missing parts supplied by reference TRBV11-1 and TRBJ2-7, is EAEVAQSPRYKITEKSQAVAFWCDPISGHATLYWYRQILGQGPELLVQFQDESVVDDSQLPKDRFSAERLKGVDSTLKIQPAELGDSAMYLCASRRTGGPLEQYFGPGTRLTVT.

The CDR3 loop reads CASTLDSFRLDQPQHF. In DNA form, the CDR3 reads TGTGCCAGCACCCTGGACAGTTTTCGGCTAGATCAGCCCCAGCATTTT. The chain recombines TRBV21-1 with TRBJ1-5; TRBD1 is the table's D call and was not checked against the DNA. TRBV21-1 is a known pseudogene. CDR3 length: 16 amino acids.

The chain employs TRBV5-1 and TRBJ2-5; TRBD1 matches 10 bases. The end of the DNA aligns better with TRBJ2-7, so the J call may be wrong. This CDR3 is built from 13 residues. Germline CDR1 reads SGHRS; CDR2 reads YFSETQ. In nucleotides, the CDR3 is TGCGCCAGCAGCTGGACAGGGGGAAGCGAGCAGTACTTC. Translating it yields CASSWTGGSEQYF.

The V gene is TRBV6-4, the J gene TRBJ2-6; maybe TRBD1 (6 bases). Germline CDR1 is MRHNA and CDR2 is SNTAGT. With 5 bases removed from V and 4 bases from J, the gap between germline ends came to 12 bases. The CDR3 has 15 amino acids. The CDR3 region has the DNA TGTGCCAGCAGTCCTCAGGGGTCCGGGGCCAACGTCCTGACTTTC. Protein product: CASSPQGSGANVLTF.